This T cell receptor (beta chain) came from a study of technical replicates of blood from a few donors. Profiling relied on immunoSEQ multiplex PCR, and the TCRdb table lists in-frame clones only, not all of them. This repertoire shows under 80,000 clones, approximately 96% found once; its top ten account for 0.21%. This clone was recorded only once. The sample comprised T cells isolated from PBMCs. The TCR comes from a human donor in good health.

The CDR3 DNA reads TGCGCCAGCAGCTTGAACAATAACTATGGCTACACCTTC. Its protein product is CASSLNNNYGYTF. The chain uses TRBV5-1 and TRBJ1-2; D remains ambiguous. Trimming removed 1 base at V and 1 base at J, with 5 bases between. The CDR3 contains 13 residues. CDR1 SGHRS and CDR2 YFSETQ come from the germline V gene. Full variable domain (rest looked up from reference TRBV5-1 and TRBJ1-2): KAGVTQTPRYLIKTRGQQVTLSCSPISGHRSVSWYQQTPGQGLQFLFEYFSETQRNKGNFPGRFSGRQFSNSRSEMNVSTLELGDSALYLCASSLNNNYGYTFGSGTRLTVV.